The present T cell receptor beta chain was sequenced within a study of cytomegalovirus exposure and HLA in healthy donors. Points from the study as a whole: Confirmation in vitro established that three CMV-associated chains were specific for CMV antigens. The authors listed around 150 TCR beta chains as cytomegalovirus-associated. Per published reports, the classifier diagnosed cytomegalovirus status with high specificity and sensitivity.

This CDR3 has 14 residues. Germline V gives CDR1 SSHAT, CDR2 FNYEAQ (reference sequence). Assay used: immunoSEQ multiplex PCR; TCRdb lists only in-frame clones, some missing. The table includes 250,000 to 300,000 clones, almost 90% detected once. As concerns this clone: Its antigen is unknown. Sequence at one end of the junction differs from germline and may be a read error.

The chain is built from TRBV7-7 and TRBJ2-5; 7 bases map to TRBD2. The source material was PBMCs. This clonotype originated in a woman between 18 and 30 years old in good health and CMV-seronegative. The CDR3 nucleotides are TGTGCTAGCAGCTTAGGTACTAGCGCGGAGACCCAGTACTTC. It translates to CASSLGTSAETQYF.